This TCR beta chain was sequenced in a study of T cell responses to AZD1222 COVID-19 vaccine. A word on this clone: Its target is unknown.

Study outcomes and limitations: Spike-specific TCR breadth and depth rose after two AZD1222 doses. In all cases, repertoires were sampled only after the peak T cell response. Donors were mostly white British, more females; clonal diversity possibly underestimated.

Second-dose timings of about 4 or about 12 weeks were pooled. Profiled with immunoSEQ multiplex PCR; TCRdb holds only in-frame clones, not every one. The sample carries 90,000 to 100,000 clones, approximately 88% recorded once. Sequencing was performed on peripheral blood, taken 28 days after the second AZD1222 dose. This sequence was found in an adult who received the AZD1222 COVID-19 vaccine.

CDR3: CASSEGTDKETQYF. For the CDR3, the DNA is TGTGCCAGCAGTGAAGGCACAGATAAAGAGACCCAGTACTTC. The V and J genes are TRBV6-1 and TRBJ2-5, with D unresolved. The ends were cut back, 1 base at V and 3 bases at J, with 9 bases in the middle. The length of the CDR3 is 14 residues. The germline V gene encodes CDR1 MNHNS and CDR2 SASEGT.